This record looks at one T cell receptor (beta chain) sequence and its context. No cognate antigen has been identified for it. This is likely a read error, given that the CDR3 carries no conserved phenylalanine or tryptophan at its end. It is unclear where the CDR3 begins or ends on the DNA, so no DNA is shown, and the CDR3 is as TCRdb lists it. Both ends counted, the CDR3 spans 16 residues. CDR1 and CDR2, looked up from the germline V gene, are SGHTA and FQGNSA. These data belong to a study of T cell repertoires in cytomegalovirus infection (dated by TCRdb to about 2019). Study-level background: Donor HLA type was relevant to the analysis, because carriage of CMV infection together with the matching HLA type was indicated by public TCR beta signatures. Study-level results and caveats: The ex vivo response was dominated by HLA-C-restricted CMV-specific TCR beta clonotypes, which also provided the single most frequent clonotype in two of eight donors. Cumulative frequency of public TCR beta family members discriminated carriers of CMV infection plus the relevant HLA type in this cohort and an independent approximately 350-donor cohort.

These reads were obtained on an Illumina HiSeq 1500. In-frame beta chains were kept once TCRdb had trimmed the public reads at Q25 with fastp and called clones with MiXCR. For every CDR3 protein sequence, its rows merge into one entry that carries the most common genes and DNA. The sample records fewer than 200,000 distinct CDR3 sequences, 8% to 10% of which are singletons. Together, the top ten hold about 5% of the sample. This chain joins TRBV7-2 to TRBJ2-1; the table assigns TRBD1, which was not confirmed against the DNA. Sequenced input: PBMCs. The TCR sequence derives from a human donor in good health (CMV status not recorded). Some clones in this sample may be carry-over from other donors' samples. CDR3 sequence: CASSFQGPSAYNEQFL.